These 14 T cell receptor beta chains came from one sample sequenced in a study of cytomegalovirus exposure and HLA in healthy donors. This PCR relied on a set of 60 Vbeta primers and 13 Jbeta primers. Measured with immunoSEQ multiplex PCR; TCRdb has only the in-frame clones, and not every one. The sample lists tens of thousands of clones, 85% seen once, with about 10% in the top ten. The specimen sequenced was PBMCs. Receptors originate from a female donor in good health and CMV-seronegative.

The CDR3 loop is CASRPGQNLYEQYF. CDR3 bases: TGTGCCAGCAGACCGGGACAAAATCTCTACGAGCAGTACTTC. This chain uses TRBV28 with TRBJ2-7, with D possibly matching TRBD1 (6 bases). Per germline, CDR1 MDHEN and CDR2 SYDVKM. This CDR3 region has 14 residues. Between the trimmed V and J ends, which lost 6 bases and 3 bases, there was a span of 15 bases. The entire variable domain, with the rest obtained from reference TRBV28 and TRBJ2-7, is as follows: DVKVTQSSRYLVKRTGEKVFLECVQDMDHENMFWYRQDPGLGLRLIYFSYDVKMKEKGDIPEGYSVSREKKERFSLILESASTNQTSMYLCASRPGQNLYEQYFGPGTRLTVT.

As DNA, the CDR3 is TGTGCCAGCAGACCAATAACAGGGGACGGGTCACCCCTCCACTTT. Protein product: CASRPITGDGSPLHF. J is TRBJ1-6 and V is TRBV5-5, with TRBD1 matching 7 bases. The junction had 12 bases not matched to a gene; V was cut back by 5 bases and J by 10 bases. The germline gives CDR1 SGHKS, CDR2 YYEKEE (reference sequence). The length of the CDR3 is 15 residues.

This chain uses TRBV21-1 with TRBJ2-7; the listed D gene, TRBD1, was not tested against the DNA. TRBV21-1 is annotated as a pseudogene. CDR3 length: 15 residues. CDR3 bases: TGTGCCAGCAGCAAAAGCGTGACAGGGGAAGGGGAGCAGTACTTC. Protein: CASSKSVTGEGEQYF.

The CDR3 sequence: CASSHWGHEQYF. The CDR3 bases are TGTGCCAGCAGCCACTGGGGGCACGAGCAGTACTTC. The chain employs TRBV14 and TRBJ2-5, with D possibly being TRBD1 (6 bases). The closer fit of TRBJ2-7 to the DNA end suggests the J call may be wrong. The V gene's germline CDR1 is SGHDN and CDR2 FVKESK. There are 12 residues in the CDR3.

The rearrangement joins TRBV19 to TRBJ2-1; 13 nucleotides line up with TRBD2. The J segment lost 5 bases and the V segment lost 3 bases, leaving 4 bases of the junction unmatched. The CDR3 contains 16 residues. Germline CDR1 and CDR2: LNHDA and SQIVND (reference sequence). The CDR3 DNA follows: TGTGCCAGTAGTATTATCGGACTAGCGGGAGACAATGAGCAGTTCTTC. Protein sequence: CASSIIGLAGDNEQFF.

The chain carries TRBV28 and TRBJ1-4, with 7 nucleotides matching TRBD1. The V gene end was trimmed by 5 bases and the J gene end by 6 bases; junction bases not matched to a gene: 6. The CDR3 is 14 amino acids. Germline assignment: CDR1 MDHEN and CDR2 SYDVKM. DNA for the CDR3: TGTGCCAGCAGTCTGACAGGGATGGATGAAAAACTGTTTTTT. The encoded protein is CASSLTGMDEKLFF.

V usage is TRBV10-3 and J usage is TRBJ2-1; tentative D call: TRBD2 (6 bases). The CDR3 totals 13 residues. Germline V gives CDR1 ENHRY, CDR2 SYGVKD. V lost 8 bases, J lost 1 base, and 9 bases lay in between. The CDR3 DNA sequence: TGTGCCATCGGCGGGGCTTCCTACAATGAGCAGTTCTTC. Its protein is CAIGGASYNEQFF.

This clone came up once. The chain is built from TRBV14 and TRBJ2-7; 7 bases fit TRBD1. V trimming: 0 bases; J trimming: 3 bases; junction bases outside the gene matches: 5. This CDR3 region has 15 residues. Germline CDR1 is SGHDN and CDR2 is FVKESK. Here the CDR3 reads CASSQDRGYNYEQYF. CDR3 DNA: TGTGCCAGCAGCCAAGACAGGGGGTACAACTACGAGCAGTACTTC.

In its sample, this clone was seen once. The chain joins TRBV4-1 to TRBJ1-2; 8 bases map to TRBD1. CDR3 size: 15 residues. J was trimmed by 5 bases and V by 1 base; bases with no gene match: 6. Germline V gene lookup returns CDR1 MGHRA and CDR2 YSYEKL. CDR3 loop: CASSQVGRGPYGYTF. DNA for the CDR3: TGCGCCAGCAGCCAAGTGGGCAGGGGGCCTTATGGCTACACCTTC.

The rearrangement links TRBV2 to TRBJ2-7; weak D call: TRBD2 (6 bases). The germline V gene encodes CDR1 SNHLY and CDR2 FYNNEI. V was cut by 7 bases and J by 1 base, with 14 bases left in between. The CDR3 sequence is 14 residues long. The DNA for the CDR3 is TGTGCCAGCAAATTCGGGGGAACATCCTACGAGCAGTACTTC. It encodes CASKFGGTSYEQYF.

This rearrangement joins TRBV28 to TRBJ1-2; D call uncertain. Per germline, CDR1 MDHEN and CDR2 SYDVKM. CDR3 length: 14 amino acids. V lost 2 bases and J 7 bases, leaving 14 bases between the germline ends. The CDR3 DNA follows: TGTGCCAGCAGTTTAGATGCTCCGGAGGGTGGCTACACCTTC. It translates to CASSLDAPEGGYTF.

The chain links TRBV19 to TRBJ1-5; no firm D call. Germline lookup yields CDR1 LNHDA and CDR2 SQIVND (reference sequence). Trimming left V 3 bases short and J 6 bases short, with 15 bases between. CDR3 length: 15 amino acids. The CDR3 loop is CASSIKHIPIQPQHF. The DNA of the CDR3 is TGTGCCAGTAGTATTAAACACATCCCCATTCAGCCCCAGCATTTT.

This clone was detected only once. CDR3 nucleotides: TGTGCCAGCAGTTACGAGACAGGTCTCTACGAGCAGTACTTC. This translates into CASSYETGLYEQYF. The rearrangement uses TRBV6-5 and TRBJ2-7; a possible D gene is TRBD1 (6 bases). The V gene lost 2 bases and the J gene lost 3 bases, with 11 bases spanning the gap. Germline CDR1 is MNHEY and CDR2 is SVGAGI. This CDR3 has 14 amino acids.

The chain joins TRBV6-1 to TRBJ1-5, with TRBD1 identical over 8 bases. The germline V gene encodes CDR1 MNHNS and CDR2 SASEGT. Germline trimming cut 4 bases from V and 3 bases from J; bases unmatched to any gene: 5. CDR3 size: 15 residues. Written as DNA, the CDR3 is TGTGCCAGCAGTGCCACAGGGGGGGTCAATCAGCCCCAGCATTTT. Translation: CASSATGGVNQPQHF.